Included here is one T cell receptor beta chain sequence, with context. This specimen belongs to a study of blood T cell repertoires in COVID-19. About the study: Researchers got acute and convalescent COVID-19 samples from the United States, Italy and Spain. Sample material is recorded as cDNA or gDNA derived from T cells, B-cell-depleted T cells, or PBMCs.

Original processing methods: Researchers report that nucleated cell counts were estimated from reference gene primer amplification. Only in-frame clones appear in the TCRdb table, and some are missing; sequencing was by immunoSEQ multiplex PCR. That table gives V, J and clone size, and the DNA gave D and trimming. The table lists hundreds of thousands of clones, approximately 91% of them singletons, with 0.65% to 0.85% in the top ten. The germline gives CDR1 MRHNA, CDR2 SNTAGT. The trim removed 3 bases at V and 6 bases at J, leaving 6 bases unmatched. The CDR3 has 15 residues. Material: peripheral blood. The chain joins TRBV6-4 to TRBJ2-1, with 9 bases fitting TRBD1. This receptor was identified in a man between 40 and 49 years old with acute or convalescent COVID-19. The CDR3: CASSDWDRDRNEQFF. The CDR3, as DNA: TGTGCCAGCAGTGATTGGGACAGGGACCGCAATGAGCAGTTCTTC.